Here is one TCR beta chain with its context. Its target is not known. The sample comes from a study of T cells after yellow fever vaccination. For the study at large: When fractions had low cell numbers, they were prepared with SMART-Seq v4 Ultra Low Input. Findings of the study overall: The study noted that FACS-sorted repertoires could contain abundant clonotypes contaminating from the bulk population.

Germline V gives CDR1 MNHEY, CDR2 SMNVEV (reference sequence). The V end lost 5 bases, the J end lost 4 bases, and 10 bases lay between the germline ends. The CDR3 has 13 amino acids. Making TCR cDNA involved 5'RACE template switching, which added UMIs and a universal primer site. TCRdb analysed the 5' RACE reads with MiXCR anew, one entry per CDR3 protein. The sample consists of around 300,000 distinct CDR3 sequences, under 15% of them appearing once. This TCR came from a man aged 25-45 years who received the YFV17D yellow fever vaccine. J is TRBJ2-3 and V is TRBV27; tentative D call: TRBD2 (5 bases). The source was CD4+ T cells sorted from PBMCs, collected 45 days after the yellow fever booster vaccination. The CDR3 sequence: CASSHGGSDTQYF. CDR3 in DNA: TGTGCCAGCAGTCACGGAGGATCAGATACGCAGTATTTT.